This T cell receptor beta chain was identified during a study of blood T cell repertoires in COVID-19. Study summary: Material from acute and convalescent COVID-19 was sourced from the United States, Italy and Spain. The analysed material was cDNA or gDNA that came from T cells, B-cell-depleted T cells, or PBMCs.

Looked up from germline, CDR1 is LNHDA and CDR2 is SQIVND (reference sequence). CDR3 length: 13 residues. The V end lost 4 bases, the J end lost 4 bases, and 10 bases lay between the germline ends. Original analysis: Nucleated cell number was recorded as an estimate derived from reference gene primer amplification. Repertoires were generated with immunoSEQ multiplex PCR, while TCRdb's copy carries only in-frame clones and drops some. The DNA was the basis for D and trimming; V, J and clone size are from that table. The sample has about 170,000 clones; around 82% are singletons. Sequencing was done on a sample of peripheral blood. The chain is built from TRBV19 and TRBJ1-1; D gene unclear. The TCR comes from a man between 65 and 85 years old with active or convalescent COVID-19. The CDR3 loop is CASSTYPGTEAFF. The CDR3 DNA reads as TGTGCCAGTAGTACTTATCCCGGCACTGAAGCTTTCTTT. The variable domain in full, with the rest retrieved from reference TRBV19 and TRBJ1-1, is DGGITQSPKYLFRKEGQNVTLSCEQNLNHDAMYWYRQDPGQGLRLIYYSQIVNDFQKGDIAEGYSVSREKKESFPLTVTSAQKNPTAFYLCASSTYPGTEAFFGQGTRLTVV.